One sample yielded the 10 T cell receptor beta chains listed below, sequenced in a study of T cell repertoires in ileal Crohn's disease. TCRdb keeps only in-frame clones here, not all; method: immunoSEQ multiplex PCR. The sample holds more than 4,500 clones; roughly 77% are singletons and the top ten take approximately 5.9%. The sequenced sample was ileal tissue. The source is an adult with Crohn's disease.

This chain uses TRBV12-5 with TRBJ2-1, with D tentatively TRBD2 (5 bases). Trimming removed 0 bases at V and 8 bases at J, with 8 bases between. Germline loops: CDR1 LGHNT, CDR2 FRNRAP. The CDR3 loop spans 13 amino acids. CDR3 coding DNA: TGTGCTAGTGGTTTGGTACTCGGGGATGAGCAGTTCTTC. This codes for CASGLVLGDEQFF. The whole variable domain, filled in from reference TRBV12-5 and TRBJ2-1, reads DARVTQTPRHKVTEMGQEVTMRCQPILGHNTVFWYRQTMMQGLELLAYFRNRAPLDDSGMPKDRFSAEMPDATLATLKIQPSEPRDSAVYFCASGLVLGDEQFFGPGTRLTVL.

Concerning this clone: A read error may account for a junction end that differs from germline. This CDR3 reads CASSLAGGYRGPLDF. The CDR3 DNA reads as TGTGCCAGCAGCTTAGCGGGGGGATACAGAGGCCCCCTCGACTTC. V usage is TRBV7-2 and J usage is TRBJ2-7; TRBD2 might be the D (6 bases). The germline CDR1 and CDR2 sequences are SGHTA and FQGNSA. This CDR3 region has 15 residues.

This rearrangement joins TRBV7-9 to TRBJ2-7; 8 positions agree with TRBD2. Germline CDR1 and CDR2: SEHNR and FQNEAQ (reference sequence). The J segment lost 5 bases and the V segment lost 5 bases, leaving 14 bases of the junction unmatched. This CDR3 region has 16 residues. The CDR3 is CASSRGGGVGGNEQYF. In DNA form, the CDR3 reads TGTGCCAGCAGCCGGGGGGGTGGCGTTGGAGGGAACGAGCAGTACTTC.

The genes are TRBV7-3 and TRBJ2-3; D is uncertain. There are 13 residues in the CDR3. CDR1 and CDR2 from the germline V gene are SGHTA and FQGTGA. The V end lost 2 bases, the J end lost 6 bases, and 9 bases lay between the germline ends. The CDR3 sequence is CASSLGPKDTQYF. The DNA of the CDR3 is TGTGCCAGCAGCTTAGGGCCCAAGGATACGCAGTATTTT.

The chain joins TRBV19 to TRBJ1-5, with a possible D match to TRBD1 (6 bases). The CDR3 length is 17 residues. The germline V gene encodes CDR1 LNHDA and CDR2 SQIVND (reference sequence). V lost 2 bases and J lost 0, with 14 bases in between. CDR3 bases: TGTGCCAGTAGTATATACGGAAGGGGGTATAGCAATCAGCCCCAGCATTTT. Translation: CASSIYGRGYSNQPQHF.

This clone is termed medium-sized. This rearrangement joins TRBV6-1 to TRBJ2-5; 9 bases are shared with TRBD2. After removal of 6 bases from V and 3 bases from J, the junction contained 5 bases not matched to a gene. Looked up from germline, CDR1 is MNHNS and CDR2 is SASEGT. The length of the CDR3 is 14 residues. CDR3 loop: CASRDSGGEETQYF. CDR3 nucleotides: TGTGCCAGCAGGGATAGCGGGGGTGAAGAGACCCAGTACTTC.

V gene TRBV4-1 combines with J gene TRBJ2-7; perhaps TRBD2 as D (5 bases). V lost 2 bases and J lost 3, with 14 bases in between. Germline V gives CDR1 MGHRA, CDR2 YSYEKL. CDR3 length: 15 residues. The CDR3 region has the DNA TGCGCCAGCAGCCAAAGATCGTACCGGGACTACGAGCAGTACTTC. Translated: CASSQRSYRDYEQYF.

The DNA of the CDR3 is TGTGCCAGCTCACCACGTTGGGCGTCTCGGGAGACCCAGTACTTC. The encoded protein is CASSPRWASRETQYF. This chain uses TRBV18 with TRBJ2-5; D not resolved. CDR1 and CDR2 from the germline V gene are KGHSH and LQKENI. CDR3 length: 15 residues. V was pared by 1 base and J by 5 bases, with 14 bases between.

This chain links TRBV5-1 with TRBJ1-1; weak D call: TRBD1 (5 bases). Germline V gene data show CDR1 as SGHRS and CDR2 as YFSETQ. This CDR3 is built from 13 residues. Trimming shortened V by 4 bases and J by 4 bases, and 11 bases separated the two germline ends. This CDR3 reads CASSPGLSTEAFF. Here the CDR3 DNA reads TGCGCCAGCAGCCCGGGACTCAGCACTGAAGCTTTCTTT.

The chain joins TRBV30 to TRBJ2-1; 11 nucleotides agree with TRBD2. Per the germline V gene, CDR1 is GTSNPN and CDR2 is SVGIG (reference sequence). The CDR3 is 15 amino acids. V lost 3 bases to trimming and J lost 7 bases; unmatched junction nucleotides: 8. The CDR3 loop reads CAWRMLGTSGNEQFF. CDR3 nucleotides: TGTGCCTGGAGGATGCTCGGGACTAGCGGAAATGAGCAGTTCTTC.